This T cell receptor (beta chain) comes out of a study of technical replicates of blood from a few donors. Germline lookup yields CDR1 LGHNA and CDR2 YNFKEQ. The CDR3 runs 17 residues. Trimming stripped 1 base from V and 0 bases from J, with 10 bases between. Assay: immunoSEQ multiplex PCR; the TCRdb copy retains only in-frame clones and omits some. Here the sample spans around 83,000 clones, more than 90% being singletons. The specimen was T cells isolated from PBMCs. This sequence joins TRBV4-2 and TRBJ2-6; weak D call: TRBD1 (5 bases). The clonotype was recovered from a human donor in good health. As DNA, the CDR3 is TGTGCCAGCAGCCAAGTTGACAGATCCTCTGGGGCCAACGTCCTGACTTTC. It translates to CASSQVDRSSGANVLTF.